This passage covers 26 T cell receptor beta chains from one sample sequenced in a study of T cell repertoires in cytomegalovirus infection. TCRdb called the reads again in MiXCR, with one record for every CDR3 protein. The sample consists of around 94,000 distinct CDR3 sequences, approximately 15% of them appearing once. What was sequenced was PBMCs. The receptor source for this set is a human donor in good health (CMV status not recorded). Some clones in this sample may be carry-over from other donors' samples.

The chain links TRBV28 to TRBJ2-1, with 8 bases aligning to TRBD2. This CDR3 comprises 15 residues. V shed 0 bases, J shed 10 bases, and the junction held 8 bases outside the gene matches. Germline V gene data show CDR1 as MDHEN and CDR2 as SYDVKM. CDR3 bases: TGTGCCAGCAGTTTATGGGGGACTAGTCCTGCAGAGCAGTTCTTC. Amino acid sequence: CASSLWGTSPAEQFF.

This chain connects TRBV20-1 to TRBJ2-5, with D perhaps matching TRBD2 (6 bases). From germline, CDR1 is DFQATT and CDR2 SNEGSKA (reference sequence). Trimming stripped 3 bases from V and 10 bases from J, with 15 bases between. This CDR3 contains 12 residues. CDR3: CSASVGGKNQYF. In DNA form, the CDR3 reads TGCAGTGCTAGCGTGGGCGGGAAGAACCAGTACTTC.

The V call is TRBV29-1, the J call TRBJ2-7; D may be TRBD1 (6 bases). The CDR3 contains 12 residues. The ends were cut back, 4 bases at V and 4 bases at J, with 11 bases in the middle. Germline loops: CDR1 SQVTM, CDR2 ANQGSEA. CDR3 coding DNA: TGCAGCGTTGGAACAGGGCGGTACGAGCAGTACTTC. It translates to CSVGTGRYEQYF.

This clonotype has ten or more counts. This rearrangement joins TRBV15 to TRBJ2-3, with TRBD2 identical over 9 bases. J gave up 0 bases and V 0 bases, and 19 bases lay outside the gene matches. The CDR3 length is 22 residues. Germline values: CDR1 LNHNV, CDR2 YYDKDF (reference sequence). CDR3 amino acids: CATSRDGGRLAEILPSTDTQYF. The CDR3 DNA reads as TGTGCCACCAGCAGAGATGGGGGGCGACTAGCGGAGATACTACCTAGCACAGATACGCAGTATTTT. Looking up the rest from reference TRBV15 and TRBJ2-3 gives the full variable domain: DAMVIQNPRYQVTQFGKPVTLSCSQTLNHNVMYWYQQKSSQAPKLLFHYYDKDFNNEADTPDNFQSRRPNTSFCFLDIRSPGLGDTAMYLCATSRDGGRLAEILPSTDTQYFGPGTRLTVL.

This clonotype came up a few times. The chain joins TRBV19 to TRBJ2-2; D is perhaps TRBD1 (6 bases). The germline V gene encodes CDR1 LNHDA and CDR2 SQIVND (reference sequence). The CDR3 covers 14 residues. V shed 8 bases and J shed 1 base, with 11 bases lying between them. CDR3 protein: CASQGQMNTGELFF. Written as DNA, the CDR3 is TGTGCCAGTCAAGGACAGATGAACACCGGGGAGCTGTTTTTT.

In the case of this clonotype: This may be a read error: a much more frequent sequence differs by one nucleotide. The chain combines TRBV5-6 with TRBJ1-5, with a possible D match to TRBD1 (5 bases). Per the germline V gene, CDR1 is SGHDT and CDR2 is YYEEEE. Trimming cost V 5 bases and J 15 bases, with 15 bases left between them. The CDR3 sequence is 11 residues long. The CDR3, as DNA: TGTGCCAGCAGTCAGCCCAGGGCCCGGCATTTT. It translates to CASSQPRARHF.

The gene calls are TRBV12-3 or TRBV12-4 and TRBJ2-5; no clear D. V was pared by 6 bases and J by 5 bases, with 13 bases between. This CDR3 region has 13 residues. CDR3 sequence: CASSSVMRETQYF. The CDR3 DNA reads as TGTGCCAGCAGCAGCGTGATGCGGGAGACCCAGTACTTC.

This sequence joins TRBV2 and TRBJ2-3, with D tentatively TRBD1 or TRBD2 (5 bases each). From germline, CDR1 is SNHLY and CDR2 FYNNEI. The V end lost 9 bases, the J end lost 6 bases, and 10 bases lay between the germline ends. This CDR3 is built from 11 residues. CDR3 region: CARRRDDTQYF. In DNA, the CDR3 is TGTGCCAGGCGACGGGACGATACGCAGTATTTT.

V and J are TRBV5-1 and TRBJ2-7; 10 nucleotides match TRBD1. This CDR3 is built from 14 residues. V lost 4 bases to trimming and J lost 7 bases; unmatched junction nucleotides: 8. CDR1 is SGHRS, CDR2 YFSETQ, per germline. CDR3: CASSPGQGVEEQYF. CDR3 coding DNA: TGCGCCAGCAGCCCCGGACAGGGGGTGGAGGAGCAGTACTTC.

CDR3 loop: CSARAGPSYNSPLHF. For the CDR3, the DNA is TGCAGTGCTAGAGCGGGGCCCTCCTATAATTCACCCCTCCACTTT. The gene calls are TRBV20-1 and TRBJ1-6, with D perhaps TRBD1 (5 bases). Looked up from germline, CDR1 is DFQATT and CDR2 is SNEGSKA (reference sequence). The CDR3 runs to 15 residues. Between the trimmed V and J ends, which lost 1 base and 0 bases, there was a span of 7 bases.

The sample holds many counts of this clonotype. J is TRBJ2-3 and V is TRBV7-3; D is uncertain. V shed 6 bases and J shed 5 bases, with 15 bases lying between them. This CDR3 is built from 14 residues. Germline V gene sequence: CDR1 SGHTA, CDR2 FQGTGA. The CDR3 region is CASSRQRTEDTQYF. As DNA, the CDR3 is TGTGCCAGCAGTCGACAACGGACGGAAGATACGCAGTATTTT. Using reference TRBV7-3 and TRBJ2-3 for the parts outside the CDR3, the full variable domain is GAGVSQTPSNKVTEKGKYVELRCDPISGHTALYWYRQSLGQGPEFLIYFQGTGAADDSGLPNDRFFAVRPEGSVSTLKIQRTERGDSAVYLCASSRQRTEDTQYFGPGTRLTVL.

The table lists this clonotype with many counts. The chain employs TRBV2 and TRBJ2-3; the D gene is possibly TRBD2 (6 bases). V was pared by 7 bases and J by 4 bases, with 15 bases between. The CDR3 is made up of 14 amino acids. CDR1 is SNHLY and CDR2 is FYNNEI in the germline V gene. The CDR3 sequence is CASNTEAGSDTQYF. In nucleotides, the CDR3 is TGTGCCAGCAACACGGAAGCGGGCTCAGATACGCAGTATTTT.

This clonotype was recorded at least ten times. The chain is built from TRBV7-9 and TRBJ2-4, with 7 bases fitting TRBD1. V was clipped by 5 bases and J by 3 bases; unmatched bases: 19. This CDR3 is built from 19 residues. Germline V lookup: CDR1 SEHNR, CDR2 FQNEAQ (reference sequence). The CDR3 nucleotides are TGTGCCAGCAGCCGAGTGGGCCCAAAACAGGGGCAAGGCAAAAACATTCAGTACTTC. It yields the protein CASSRVGPKQGQGKNIQYF.

This clonotype has a count of ten or more. The V gene is TRBV7-9, the J gene TRBJ1-6, with D uncertain. Germline V gives CDR1 SEHNR, CDR2 FQNEAQ (reference sequence). The CDR3 runs to 14 residues. Trimming cost V 2 bases and J 9 bases, with 11 bases left between them. The CDR3, as DNA: TGTGCCAGCAGCTTAAGCGGGTCGGCTTCACCCCTCCACTTT. Protein product: CASSLSGSASPLHF. Together with reference TRBV7-9 and TRBJ1-6, the CDR3 gives the full variable domain: DTGVSQNPRHKITKRGQNVTFRCDPISEHNRLYWYRQTLGQGPEFLTYFQNEAQLEKSRLLSDRFSAERPKGSFSTLEIQRTEQGDSAMYLCASSLSGSASPLHFGNGTRLTVT.

The chain couples TRBV6-1 to TRBJ2-7; D not resolved. This CDR3 is built from 15 residues. Germline assignment: CDR1 MNHNS and CDR2 SASEGT. V shed 0 bases and J shed 2 bases, with 11 bases lying between them. Here the CDR3 DNA reads TGTGCCAGCAGTGAAGCGCTAGGGCAAACCTACGAGCAGTACTTC. As protein: CASSEALGQTYEQYF.

CDR3: CSARGRGNEQYF. The DNA for the CDR3 is TGCAGTGCTAGAGGAAGGGGGAACGAGCAGTACTTC. The chain uses TRBV20-1 and TRBJ2-7, with TRBD1 as a possible D gene (6 bases). Trimming removed 1 base from V and 5 bases from J, with 9 bases in between. The CDR3 runs to 12 residues. CDR1 DFQATT and CDR2 SNEGSKA come from the germline V gene (reference sequence).

This clonotype was seen a handful of times. The chain uses TRBV4-2 and TRBJ1-2, with 11 positions matching TRBD1. The CDR3 consists of 16 residues. Germline loops: CDR1 LGHNA, CDR2 YNFKEQ. V lost 2 bases and J lost 3; bases outside the gene matches: 5. The CDR3 here is CASSQLGGQGDYGYTF. The CDR3, as DNA: TGTGCCAGCAGCCAATTGGGGGGACAGGGGGACTATGGCTACACCTTC.

Concerning this clonotype: This sequence may be a read error, since a much larger clone differs from it by one base. The J gene is TRBJ2-1, the V gene TRBV7-3; maybe TRBD2 (5 bases). CDR1 is SGHTA, CDR2 FQGTGA, per germline. V was clipped by 3 bases and J by 9 bases, with 18 bases between them. The CDR3 spans 15 residues. CDR3 in DNA: TGTGCCAGCAGCTTCTCCGGGGATCCCCACACTGAGCAGTTCTTC. Its protein is CASSFSGDPHTEQFF.

This clonotype was seen ten or more times. The chain links TRBV7-2 to TRBJ2-3, with no clear D. CDR1 and CDR2 from the germline V gene are SGHTA and FQGNSA. This CDR3 contains 14 residues. Deletions cut 5 bases from V and 7 bases from J, with 16 bases between. The CDR3 loop is CASSLGSGTNTQYF. As DNA, the CDR3 is TGTGCCAGCAGCCTCGGTTCTGGCACGAATACGCAGTATTTT.

This clonotype was detected many times. The rearrangement links TRBV7-2 to TRBJ1-5, with D maybe TRBD1 (6 bases). From germline, CDR1 is SGHTA and CDR2 FQGNSA. V lost 2 bases, J lost 3 bases, and 14 bases lay in between. The length of the CDR3 is 16 residues. The CDR3 sequence is CASSLLIGQNNQPQHF. The CDR3 DNA follows: TGTGCCAGCAGCTTACTAATTGGACAGAACAATCAGCCCCAGCATTTT. The full variable domain, completed using reference TRBV7-2 and TRBJ1-5, is GAGVSQSPSNKVTEKGKDVELRCDPISGHTALYWYRQSLGQGLEFLIYFQGNSAPDKSGLPSDRFSAERTGGSVSTLTIQRTQQEDSAVYLCASSLLIGQNNQPQHFGDGTRLSIL.

This clonotype was detected only a few times. The chain carries TRBV7-2 and TRBJ1-2, with 7 bases fitting TRBD1. Germline V CDR1 and CDR2: SGHTA, FQGNSA. The CDR3 is made up of 14 amino acids. With 4 bases clipped from V and 5 bases from J, the junction kept 7 bases outside the gene matches. The CDR3 here is CASSWLGQSYGYTF. CDR3 bases: TGTGCCAGCAGCTGGCTGGGACAGTCTTATGGCTACACCTTC.

The chain joins TRBV20-1 to TRBJ2-1; 11 nucleotides align to TRBD2. The CDR3 has 16 residues. The V and J ends lost 7 bases and 6 bases, in that order; junction bases with no gene match: 14. Germline values: CDR1 DFQATT, CDR2 SNEGSKA (reference sequence). CDR3 residues: CSGRRGTSGGINEQFF. In DNA, the CDR3 is TGCAGTGGCCGCCGAGGTACTAGCGGGGGCATCAATGAGCAGTTCTTC.

V usage is TRBV19 and J usage is TRBJ2-2; 7 bases match TRBD1. With V trimmed by 5 bases and J by 5 bases, 5 bases remained unmatched. CDR1 and CDR2 from the germline V gene are LNHDA and SQIVND (reference sequence). The CDR3 extends over 14 amino acids. The CDR3 sequence: CASSGTAPTGELFF. The CDR3 DNA reads TGTGCCAGTAGTGGGACAGCCCCTACCGGGGAGCTGTTTTTT.

This clonotype was detected only a few times. The chain combines TRBV28 with TRBJ2-7; D uncertain. The CDR3 has 13 residues. Germline CDR1 is MDHEN and CDR2 is SYDVKM. Trimming removed 6 bases from V and 7 bases from J, with 16 bases in between. As DNA, the CDR3 is TGTGCCAGCAGCCCCGGCAGGTTGAAAGAGCAGTACTTC. Translated, it gives CASSPGRLKEQYF.

This clonotype was seen many times. The chain combines TRBV7-6 with TRBJ2-2, with unresolved D. V was cut by 5 bases and J by 7 bases, with 23 bases left in between. The CDR3 totals 17 residues. Germline V gene data show CDR1 as SGHVS and CDR2 as FNYEAQ. CDR3 nucleotides: TGTGCCAGCAGCCCCAGTCACGGGTTAAGGTTCATCGGGGAGCTGTTTTTT. It specifies CASSPSHGLRFIGELFF.

This clonotype was seen at least ten times. The genes are TRBV7-2 and TRBJ2-7; D is ambiguous. V lost 2 bases and J 2 bases, leaving 13 bases between the germline ends. The V gene's germline CDR1 is SGHTA and CDR2 FQGNSA. The CDR3 loop spans 15 amino acids. The CDR3 nucleotides are TGTGCCAGCAGCTTAAGCAGAGTAGAGGCCTACGAGCAGTACTTC. Protein sequence: CASSLSRVEAYEQYF.